One and the same sample provided the 22 T cell receptor beta chains below, sequenced in a study of CD8+CD57+ T cells in acquired aplastic anemia. Both TCR beta VDJ combination and CDR3 sequence profiling were carried out. Genomic DNA was the template for this profiling. TCRdb reprocessed the reads via MiXCR and lists one record per CDR3 protein. The sample records hundreds of thousands of distinct CDR3 sequences, approximately 57% being singletons. What was sequenced was sorted CD4+, CD8+, or CD8+CD57+ T cells (not recorded which) from PBMCs. The source of these receptors is a human donor with severe aplastic anemia or a healthy control (not recorded which).

Many counts were recorded for this clonotype. The V and J genes are TRBV4-3 and TRBJ2-3; 7 bases fit TRBD1. The germline V gene has CDR1 LGHNA and CDR2 YSLEER. The CDR3 runs 15 residues. V was pared by 2 bases and J by 2 bases, with 4 bases of the junction left unmatched. CDR3 in DNA: TGCGCCAGCAGCCAATCGGGACAGAACACAGATACGCAGTATTTT. Translating it yields CASSQSGQNTDTQYF.

At least ten counts were recorded for this clonotype. This sequence joins TRBV30 and TRBJ1-3; D gene uncertain. The CDR3 has 12 residues. V lost 0 bases and J lost 4, with 4 bases in between. Germline values: CDR1 GTSNPN, CDR2 SVGIG (reference sequence). The CDR3 DNA reads as TGTGCCTGGAGTGTACCGGGAAACACCATATATTTT. This gives the protein CAWSVPGNTIYF.

A few counts support this clonotype. The rearrangement joins TRBV2 to TRBJ1-4; D gene unclear. Trimming removed 4 bases from V and 8 bases from J, with 14 bases in between. Per the germline V gene, CDR1 is SNHLY and CDR2 is FYNNEI. This CDR3 region has 14 residues. CDR3 in DNA: TGTGCCAGCAGTGTATCGAGAATGCCGGAAAAACTGTTTTTT. Its translation: CASSVSRMPEKLFF.

V gene TRBV2 combines with J gene TRBJ2-5; D uncertain. In germline, CDR1 is SNHLY, CDR2 FYNNEI. This CDR3 region has 13 residues. The germline V and J ends were trimmed by 10 bases and 1 base, with 13 bases remaining between them. CDR3 DNA: TGTGCCACCAAGGGTGGTCGCCAAGAGACCCAGTACTTC. It specifies CATKGGRQETQYF. The full variable domain, its missing parts supplied by reference TRBV2 and TRBJ2-5, is EPEVTQTPSHQVTQMGQEVILRCVPISNHLYFYWYRQILGQKVEFLVSFYNNEISEKSEIFDDQFSVERPDGSNFTLKIRSTKLEDSAMYFCATKGGRQETQYFGPGTRLLVL.

This clonotype was observed a handful of times. The chain combines TRBV7-9 with TRBJ2-7; 8 positions match TRBD1. The J segment lost 4 bases and the V segment lost 5 bases, leaving 7 bases of the junction unmatched. CDR3 length: 14 amino acids. Germline loops: CDR1 SEHNR, CDR2 FQNEAQ (reference sequence). The CDR3 protein is CASSPTGGEYEQYF. The CDR3 DNA sequence: TGTGCCAGCAGCCCCACAGGGGGTGAATACGAGCAGTACTTC.

This chain connects TRBV2 to TRBJ2-7, with no clear D. The V end lost 3 bases, the J end lost 5 bases, and 14 bases lay between the germline ends. The CDR3 has 14 residues. Germline CDR1 SNHLY, CDR2 FYNNEI. The CDR3 region is CASSELVRYDEQYF. CDR3 coding DNA: TGTGCCAGCAGTGAGTTAGTGAGGTACGACGAGCAGTACTTC. Looking up the rest from reference TRBV2 and TRBJ2-7 gives the full variable domain: EPEVTQTPSHQVTQMGQEVILRCVPISNHLYFYWYRQILGQKVEFLVSFYNNEISEKSEIFDDQFSVERPDGSNFTLKIRSTKLEDSAMYFCASSELVRYDEQYFGPGTRLTVT.

J is TRBJ1-6 and V is TRBV2, with unresolved D. This CDR3 has 12 residues. Germline V CDR1 and CDR2: SNHLY, FYNNEI. Deletions cut 3 bases from V and 7 bases from J, with 4 bases between. The CDR3 DNA reads as TGTGCCAGCAGTGATGAGAATTCACCCCTCCACTTT. This gives the protein CASSDENSPLHF.

This clonotype came up many times. This chain connects TRBV29-1 to TRBJ1-1; TRBD1 matches at 7 bases. V trimming: 1 base; J trimming: 4 bases; junction bases outside the gene matches: 12. Germline values: CDR1 SQVTM, CDR2 ANQGSEA. The CDR3 totals 16 residues. The CDR3, as DNA: TGCAGCGTTGAAGGCCGACAGGGACGTTCGGGCACTGAAGCTTTCTTT. Translating it yields CSVEGRQGRSGTEAFF.

The J gene is TRBJ2-2, the V gene TRBV9; D might be TRBD2 (6 bases). The germline gives CDR1 SGDLS, CDR2 YYNGEE. The length of the CDR3 is 15 residues. Trimming shortened V by 0 bases and J by 1 base, and 7 bases separated the two germline ends. The CDR3 reads CASSVGEVNTGELFF. Written as DNA, the CDR3 is TGTGCCAGCAGCGTAGGGGAGGTGAACACCGGGGAGCTGTTTTTT.

CDR3 sequence (DNA): TGTGCCAGCACCGTACCGGGACAGATCTATGGCTACACCTTC. Translating it yields CASTVPGQIYGYTF. The rearrangement uses TRBV12-3 or TRBV12-4 and TRBJ1-2, with 7 bases lining up with TRBD1. The CDR3 totals 14 residues. Trimming took 7 bases from V and 4 from J; bases not matched to a gene: 9.

The rearrangement joins TRBV29-1 to TRBJ2-5, with D perhaps TRBD2 (6 bases). CDR1 and CDR2 from the germline V gene are SQVTM and ANQGSEA. The CDR3 sequence is 16 residues long. The ends were cut back, 7 bases at V and 5 bases at J, with 26 bases in the middle. The CDR3 DNA reads as TGCAGCGGCCACCTATGGGAGGAGGGCCGGGAGGAGACCCAGTACTTC. It codes for CSGHLWEEGREETQYF.

This rearrangement joins TRBV12-3 or TRBV12-4 to TRBJ2-7; D is possibly TRBD2 (6 bases). Trimming shortened V by 6 bases and J by 1 base, and 7 bases separated the two germline ends. The CDR3 is 12 amino acids. The CDR3 spells CASSRGSYEQYF. The CDR3 nucleotides are TGTGCCAGCAGCCGGGGGTCCTACGAGCAGTACTTC.

The V call is TRBV7-2, the J call TRBJ1-5; 8 nucleotides align to TRBD1. The ends lost 5 bases at V and 3 bases at J; junction bases unmatched: 6. Per the germline V gene, CDR1 is SGHTA and CDR2 is FQGNSA. The CDR3 contains 15 residues. The CDR3 DNA is TGTGCCAGCAGCCAACCGACAGGGGCCAATCAGCCCCAGCATTTT. Translating it yields CASSQPTGANQPQHF.

The rearrangement uses TRBV29-1 and TRBJ2-5; 10 bases are shared with TRBD1. This CDR3 contains 18 residues. V was pared by 6 bases and J by 6 bases, with 22 bases of the junction left unmatched. Germline V CDR1 and CDR2: SQVTM, ANQGSEA. The CDR3 loop reads CSVESRTGGQPRLQTQYF. The CDR3 coding sequence is TGCAGCGTCGAATCCAGGACAGGGGGACAACCAAGACTCCAGACCCAGTACTTC.

This clonotype was observed many times. The chain couples TRBV10-3 to TRBJ1-1; TRBD1 aligns across 7 bases. Trimming at V came to 10 bases and at J to 0 bases, leaving 2 bases not matched to a gene. The germline CDR1 and CDR2 sequences are ENHRY and SYGVKD. This CDR3 has 12 amino acids. CDR3 loop: CATGTVNTEAFF. The CDR3 coding sequence is TGTGCCACCGGGACAGTGAACACTGAAGCTTTCTTT.

J is TRBJ1-3 and V is TRBV9; 7 positions match TRBD1. The length of the CDR3 is 13 residues. Trimming at V came to 5 bases and at J to 4 bases, leaving 3 bases not matched to a gene. Germline-derived CDR1 and CDR2 are SGDLS and YYNGEE. CDR3: CASRQGLGNTIYF. CDR3 in DNA: TGTGCCAGCAGACAGGGGTTAGGAAACACCATATATTTT.

The chain recombines TRBV5-1 with TRBJ1-1, with a weak D call TRBD1 (5 bases). Germline V gene sequence: CDR1 SGHRS, CDR2 YFSETQ. The CDR3 loop spans 15 amino acids. V dropped 4 bases and J dropped 5 bases, with 18 bases sitting between them. In nucleotides, the CDR3 is TGCGCCAGCAGCCAATGGGCTGGGGGTGGTACTGAAGCTTTCTTT. This sequence encodes CASSQWAGGGTEAFF.

This clonotype was detected once. The chain combines TRBV20-1 with TRBJ2-7; 11 bases map to TRBD1. J lost 3 bases, V lost 6 bases, and 10 bases had no gene match. This CDR3 region has 15 residues. Germline-derived CDR1 and CDR2 are DFQATT and SNEGSKA (reference sequence). The CDR3 sequence is CSATPGTGGLYEQYF. DNA for the CDR3: TGCAGTGCAACCCCCGGGACAGGGGGACTCTACGAGCAGTACTTC.

This chain uses TRBV12-3 or TRBV12-4 with TRBJ2-7; 8 bases match TRBD2. This CDR3 is built from 13 residues. The ends lost 6 bases at V and 6 bases at J; junction bases unmatched: 7. CDR3 bases: TGTGCCAGCAGCGTAGAAGCGGGAGTCGAGCAGTACTTC. Translating it yields CASSVEAGVEQYF.

This clonotype appeared many times. This chain joins TRBV2 and TRBJ2-1, with D tentatively TRBD2 (5 bases). Germline loops: CDR1 SNHLY, CDR2 FYNNEI. Trimming pared 4 bases from V and 7 bases from J, leaving 8 bases between. The CDR3 contains 12 residues. The CDR3 sequence: CASSVRENEQFF. Here the CDR3 DNA reads TGTGCCAGCAGTGTGAGGGAGAATGAGCAGTTCTTC.

This clonotype was seen a few times. The chain has TRBV10-3 and TRBJ2-7; weak D call: TRBD1 (7 bases). Germline loops: CDR1 ENHRY, CDR2 SYGVKD. Between the trimmed V and J ends, which lost 8 bases and 7 bases, there was a span of 15 bases. This CDR3 has 12 residues. In nucleotides, the CDR3 is TGTGCCATCGATGAGGGGGCGGGAGAGCAGTACTTC. It specifies CAIDEGAGEQYF.

This chain links TRBV20-1 with TRBJ2-7; 9 positions match TRBD1. Germline lookup yields CDR1 DFQATT and CDR2 SNEGSKA (reference sequence). The CDR3 has 15 amino acids. The V and J ends lost 0 bases and 2 bases, in that order; junction bases with no gene match: 5. CDR3 protein: CSARDPGTGPYEQYF. CDR3 bases: TGCAGTGCTAGAGACCCGGGGACAGGGCCCTACGAGCAGTACTTC.